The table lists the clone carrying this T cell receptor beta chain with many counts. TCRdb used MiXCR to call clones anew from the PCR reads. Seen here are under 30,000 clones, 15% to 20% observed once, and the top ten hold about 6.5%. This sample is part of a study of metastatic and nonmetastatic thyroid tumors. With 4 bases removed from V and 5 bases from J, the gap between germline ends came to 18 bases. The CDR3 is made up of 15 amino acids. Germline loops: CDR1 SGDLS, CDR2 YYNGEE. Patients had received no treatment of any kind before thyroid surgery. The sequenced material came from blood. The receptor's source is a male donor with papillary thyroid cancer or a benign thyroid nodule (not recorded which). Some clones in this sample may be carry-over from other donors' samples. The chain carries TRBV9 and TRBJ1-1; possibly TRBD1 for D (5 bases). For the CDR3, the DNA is TGTGCCAGCAGCCGAGGATGGGGGGTTGTAACTGAAGCTTTCTTT. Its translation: CASSRGWGVVTEAFF.